A selection of T cell receptor beta chains follows, all from one sample in a study of early T cells in non-severe SARS-CoV-2 infection. Each CDR3 protein is one row after TCRdb ran MiXCR on the 5' RACE reads. This table holds tens of thousands of distinct CDR3 sequences, under 15% found once. Input material: whole blood. These receptor sequences come from an adult who was a healthcare worker with PCR-confirmed SARS-CoV-2 infection or an uninfected control (not recorded which). The CDR3 runs from the conserved cysteine through the conserved F or W. The D gene is left open where the match is weak. Clone size, where shown, is once, few, many, or a class for clones that have expanded.

v_gene: TRBV5-1
abundance: -
d_gene: -
j_gene: TRBJ1-2
CDR3aa: CASSLGGLKGYGYTF
CDR3nt: TGCGCCAGCAGCTTAGGAGGTCTAAAGGGCTATGGCTACACCTTC

v_gene: TRBV20-1
abundance: many
d_gene: TRBD1
j_gene: TRBJ1-1
CDR3aa: CSARDIAGQVEAFF
CDR3nt: TGCAGTGCTAGAGATATCGCGGGACAGGTGGAAGCTTTCTTT

v_gene: TRBV6-2/TRBV6-3
abundance: many
d_gene: TRBD2
j_gene: TRBJ2-2
CDR3aa: CASGLAGKSSGELFF
CDR3nt: TGTGCCAGCGGTTTAGCGGGAAAATCATCCGGGGAGCTGTTTTTT

v_gene: TRBV12-3/TRBV12-4
abundance: -
d_gene: -
j_gene: TRBJ2-1
CDR3aa: CASRHGQYRSNEQFF
CDR3nt: TGTGCCAGCAGACACGGACAATATCGGTCCAATGAGCAGTTCTTC

v_gene: TRBV11-2
abundance: many
d_gene: TRBD2
j_gene: TRBJ2-4
CDR3aa: CASSLGTSGDQYF
CDR3nt: TGTGCCAGCAGCTTAGGGACTAGCGGAGATCAGTACTTC

v_gene: TRBV29-1
abundance: -
d_gene: -
j_gene: TRBJ2-3
CDR3aa: CSVGGYTDTQYF
CDR3nt: TGCAGCGTTGGAGGGTACACAGATACGCAGTATTTT

v_gene: TRBV29-1
abundance: medium-sized
d_gene: -
j_gene: TRBJ1-3
CDR3aa: CSVDVGTNSGNTIYF
CDR3nt: TGCAGCGTTGACGTGGGGACCAACTCTGGAAACACCATATATTTT

v_gene: TRBV6-5
abundance: many
d_gene: -
j_gene: TRBJ1-1
CDR3aa: CASRPGQNTEAFF
CDR3nt: TGTGCCAGCAGGCCGGGACAAAACACTGAAGCTTTCTTT

v_gene: TRBV15
abundance: -
d_gene: TRBD1
j_gene: TRBJ1-5
CDR3aa: CATSQQGAQPQHF
CDR3nt: TGTGCCACCAGCCAACAGGGGGCACAGCCCCAGCATTTT

v_gene: TRBV18
abundance: many
d_gene: TRBD1
j_gene: TRBJ2-1
CDR3aa: CASSHQAQGAVDNEQFF
CDR3nt: TGTGCCAGCTCCCACCAGGCACAGGGGGCTGTGGACAATGAGCAGTTCTTC

v_gene: TRBV6-1
abundance: few
d_gene: -
j_gene: TRBJ2-1
CDR3aa: CASSAGRDNYEQFF
CDR3nt: TGTGCCAGCAGTGCCGGACGGGATAACTATGAGCAGTTCTTC

v_gene: TRBV28
abundance: -
d_gene: -
j_gene: TRBJ1-5
CDR3aa: CASNVRNQPQHF
CDR3nt: TGTGCCAGCAATGTACGCAATCAGCCCCAGCATTTT

v_gene: TRBV29-1
abundance: few
d_gene: -
j_gene: TRBJ1-1
CDR3aa: CSVVPSGEAFF
CDR3nt: TGCAGCGTTGTTCCCTCGGGTGAAGCTTTCTTT

v_gene: TRBV18
abundance: few
d_gene: -
j_gene: TRBJ1-2
CDR3aa: CASSPEGRSYGYTF
CDR3nt: TGTGCCAGCTCCCCGGAAGGACGGAGCTATGGCTACACCTTC

v_gene: TRBV7-2
abundance: few
d_gene: -
j_gene: TRBJ1-6
CDR3aa: CASSLERGSPLHF
CDR3nt: TGTGCCAGCAGCTTAGAGCGGGGGTCCCCCCTCCACTTT

v_gene: TRBV12-3/TRBV12-4
abundance: few
d_gene: TRBD1
j_gene: TRBJ1-5
CDR3aa: CASSLVVTGLNQPQHF
CDR3nt: TGTGCCAGCAGCCTAGTCGTGACAGGGCTAAATCAGCCCCAGCATTTT

v_gene: TRBV3-1
abundance: many
d_gene: -
j_gene: TRBJ1-5
CDR3aa: CASSPGVSNQPQHF
CDR3nt: TGTGCCAGCAGTCCGGGGGTTAGCAATCAGCCCCAGCATTTT

v_gene: TRBV3-1
abundance: few
d_gene: -
j_gene: TRBJ2-7
CDR3aa: CASSHDGTSSIYEQYF
CDR3nt: TGTGCCAGCAGCCACGACGGGACATCCTCAATCTACGAGCAGTACTTC

v_gene: TRBV20-1
abundance: -
d_gene: -
j_gene: TRBJ1-2
CDR3aa: CSARAGQDGYTF
CDR3nt: TGCAGTGCTAGAGCAGGGCAGGATGGCTACACCTTC

v_gene: TRBV11-2
abundance: many
d_gene: -
j_gene: TRBJ2-1
CDR3aa: CASSLRGVNEQFF
CDR3nt: TGTGCCAGCAGCTTAAGGGGTGTCAATGAGCAGTTCTTC

v_gene: TRBV3-1
abundance: many
d_gene: -
j_gene: TRBJ2-1
CDR3aa: CASSQAVGAGEQFF
CDR3nt: TGTGCCAGCAGCCAAGCCGTTGGGGCGGGGGAGCAGTTCTTC

v_gene: TRBV29-1
abundance: -
d_gene: -
j_gene: TRBJ2-7
CDR3aa: CSVVWGSRTTYEQYF
CDR3nt: TGCAGCGTTGTATGGGGCTCCCGGACGACCTACGAGCAGTACTTC

v_gene: TRBV30
abundance: few
d_gene: TRBD1
j_gene: TRBJ1-2
CDR3aa: CAWRIQGGDGYTF
CDR3nt: TGTGCCTGGAGGATACAGGGGGGAGATGGCTACACCTTC

v_gene: TRBV12-3/TRBV12-4
abundance: few
d_gene: TRBD1
j_gene: TRBJ2-3
CDR3aa: CASSSTWDSSTDTQYF
CDR3nt: TGTGCCAGCAGCTCGACCTGGGACAGTAGCACAGATACGCAGTATTTT

v_gene: TRBV5-1
abundance: few
d_gene: TRBD2
j_gene: TRBJ2-7
CDR3aa: CASSLDDLGGYEQYF
CDR3nt: TGCGCCAGCAGCTTGGACGATCTCGGGGGGTACGAGCAGTACTTC

v_gene: TRBV4-3
abundance: few
d_gene: TRBD1
j_gene: TRBJ2-3
CDR3aa: CASSQGNRGADTQYF
CDR3nt: TGCGCCAGCAGCCAAGGAAACAGGGGGGCAGATACGCAGTATTTT

v_gene: TRBV6-6
abundance: many
d_gene: -
j_gene: TRBJ1-3
CDR3aa: CASRDGYSGNTIYF
CDR3nt: TGTGCCAGCAGAGACGGTTACTCTGGAAACACCATATATTTT

v_gene: TRBV4-1
abundance: many
d_gene: -
j_gene: TRBJ2-1
CDR3aa: CASSQGLAHPSSYNEQFF
CDR3nt: TGCGCCAGCAGCCAAGGTCTAGCGCACCCGAGCTCCTACAATGAGCAGTTCTTC

v_gene: TRBV5-4
abundance: few
d_gene: TRBD2
j_gene: TRBJ2-5
CDR3aa: CASSGLAGGETQYF
CDR3nt: TGTGCCAGCAGCGGACTAGCGGGAGGAGAGACCCAGTACTTC

v_gene: TRBV21-1
abundance: many
d_gene: -
j_gene: TRBJ1-5
CDR3aa: CASSQPSPIFSPGSLDQPQHF
CDR3nt: TGTGCCAGCAGCCAACCTAGCCCGATTTTTTCGCCAGGGAGTTTAGATCAGCCCCAGCATTTT

v_gene: TRBV12-3/TRBV12-4
abundance: -
d_gene: TRBD1
j_gene: TRBJ2-1
CDR3aa: CASSLGTGDTDEQFF
CDR3nt: TGTGCCAGCAGTCTCGGGACAGGGGATACAGATGAGCAGTTCTTC

v_gene: TRBV11-2
abundance: few
d_gene: -
j_gene: TRBJ2-3
CDR3aa: CASSSTRRQSTDTQYF
CDR3nt: TGTGCCAGCAGCTCCACCCGGCGACAGAGCACAGATACGCAGTATTTT

v_gene: TRBV7-9
abundance: -
d_gene: -
j_gene: TRBJ2-7
CDR3aa: CASSLSQSGNGEQYF
CDR3nt: TGTGCCAGCAGCTTATCACAATCAGGGAACGGCGAGCAGTACTTC

v_gene: TRBV7-7
abundance: few
d_gene: -
j_gene: TRBJ2-1
CDR3aa: CASSLEGPSSYNEQFF
CDR3nt: TGTGCCAGCAGCTTAGAGGGCCCAAGCTCCTACAATGAGCAGTTCTTC

v_gene: TRBV6-2/TRBV6-3
abundance: -
d_gene: -
j_gene: TRBJ2-7
CDR3aa: CASKGVSPFTYEQYF
CDR3nt: TGTGCCAGCAAGGGGGTGTCCCCTTTCACCTACGAGCAGTACTTC

v_gene: TRBV2
abundance: few
d_gene: TRBD1
j_gene: TRBJ2-5
CDR3aa: CASRGTVQETQYF
CDR3nt: TGTGCCAGCAGGGGGACAGTCCAAGAGACCCAGTACTTC

v_gene: TRBV20-1
abundance: many
d_gene: -
j_gene: TRBJ1-5
CDR3aa: CSAILGDFMSQPQHF
CDR3nt: TGCAGTGCTATCCTAGGGGATTTTATGAGTCAGCCCCAGCATTTT

v_gene: TRBV16
abundance: few
d_gene: -
j_gene: TRBJ1-5
CDR3aa: CASSEGFRVPDQPQHF
CDR3nt: TGTGCCAGCAGCGAAGGGTTCAGGGTGCCGGATCAGCCCCAGCATTTT

v_gene: TRBV5-1
abundance: many
d_gene: -
j_gene: TRBJ1-1
CDR3aa: CASSLSSVNTEAFF
CDR3nt: TGCGCCAGCAGCTTAAGCAGCGTGAACACTGAAGCTTTCTTT

v_gene: TRBV7-9
abundance: many
d_gene: -
j_gene: TRBJ1-3
CDR3aa: CASSLGTGNTIYF
CDR3nt: TGTGCCAGCAGCTTAGGGACTGGAAACACCATATATTTT

v_gene: TRBV25-1
abundance: many
d_gene: -
j_gene: TRBJ1-5
CDR3aa: CASSGWDGPNQPQHF
CDR3nt: TGTGCCAGCAGTGGTTGGGACGGACCAAATCAGCCCCAGCATTTT

v_gene: TRBV20-1
abundance: -
d_gene: -
j_gene: TRBJ2-7
CDR3aa: CSASKVSSYEQYF
CDR3nt: TGCAGTGCTAGTAAAGTGAGCTCCTACGAGCAGTACTTC

v_gene: TRBV7-2
abundance: many
d_gene: TRBD1
j_gene: TRBJ2-1
CDR3aa: CASSLGQGSYNEQFF
CDR3nt: TGTGCCAGCAGCTTAGGACAGGGATCCTACAATGAGCAGTTCTTC

v_gene: TRBV6-2/TRBV6-3
abundance: -
d_gene: -
j_gene: TRBJ1-1
CDR3aa: CASSYNGLTEAFF
CDR3nt: TGTGCCAGCAGTTACAACGGTCTCACTGAAGCTTTCTTT

v_gene: TRBV5-1
abundance: many
d_gene: -
j_gene: TRBJ1-5
CDR3aa: CASSLEGGGNQPQHF
CDR3nt: TGCGCCAGCAGCCTGGAGGGGGGAGGCAATCAGCCCCAGCATTTT

v_gene: TRBV7-9
abundance: -
d_gene: TRBD1
j_gene: TRBJ2-7
CDR3aa: CASSALTGYEQYF
CDR3nt: TGTGCCAGCAGCGCGCTGACAGGGTACGAGCAGTACTTC

v_gene: TRBV11-2
abundance: -
d_gene: -
j_gene: TRBJ2-7
CDR3aa: CASSSITGQPSKEQYF
CDR3nt: TGTGCCAGCAGCTCAATTACGGGACAACCTTCTAAAGAGCAGTACTTC

v_gene: TRBV4-3
abundance: medium-sized
d_gene: -
j_gene: TRBJ2-6
CDR3aa: CASSQADRGSGANVLTF
CDR3nt: TGCGCCAGCAGCCAAGCCGACAGAGGCTCTGGGGCCAACGTCCTGACTTTC

v_gene: TRBV29-1
abundance: -
d_gene: TRBD1
j_gene: TRBJ1-2
CDR3aa: CSAGQGLGGYTF
CDR3nt: TGCAGCGCTGGACAGGGCCTGGGTGGCTACACCTTC

v_gene: TRBV12-3/TRBV12-4
abundance: many
d_gene: -
j_gene: TRBJ2-1
CDR3aa: CASIETPSSYNEQFF
CDR3nt: TGTGCCAGCATCGAGACTCCTAGCTCCTACAATGAGCAGTTCTTC

v_gene: TRBV27
abundance: once
d_gene: -
j_gene: TRBJ1-6
CDR3aa: CASSEQGRPLHF
CDR3nt: TGTGCCAGCAGCGAGCAGGGGAGGCCCCTCCACTTT

v_gene: TRBV20-1
abundance: -
d_gene: -
j_gene: TRBJ2-1
CDR3aa: CSAREQLYNEQFF
CDR3nt: TGCAGTGCTAGGGAACAGCTCTACAATGAGCAGTTCTTC

v_gene: TRBV29-1
abundance: few
d_gene: TRBD1
j_gene: TRBJ2-7
CDR3aa: CSTIRDRAPYEQYF
CDR3nt: TGCAGCACGATCCGGGACAGGGCGCCCTACGAGCAGTACTTC

v_gene: TRBV20-1
abundance: -
d_gene: TRBD2
j_gene: TRBJ2-5
CDR3aa: CSARGGTSQYF
CDR3nt: TGCAGTGCTAGAGGCGGGACTAGCCAGTACTTC

v_gene: TRBV28
abundance: few
d_gene: -
j_gene: TRBJ2-1
CDR3aa: CASSLSGWSSDEQFF
CDR3nt: TGTGCCAGCAGTTTATCAGGTTGGTCAAGCGATGAGCAGTTCTTC